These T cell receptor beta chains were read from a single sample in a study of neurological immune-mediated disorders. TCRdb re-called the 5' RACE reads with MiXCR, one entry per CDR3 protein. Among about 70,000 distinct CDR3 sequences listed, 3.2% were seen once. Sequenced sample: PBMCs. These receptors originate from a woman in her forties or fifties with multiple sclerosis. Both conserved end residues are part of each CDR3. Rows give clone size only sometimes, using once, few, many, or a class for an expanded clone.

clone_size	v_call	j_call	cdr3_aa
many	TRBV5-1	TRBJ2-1	CASSLGADRGRLKPSYNEQFF
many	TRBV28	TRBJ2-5	CASCPTLPGAGTQYF
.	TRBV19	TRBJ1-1	CASSIPTRQGAFF
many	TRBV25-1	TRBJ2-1	CASTSRRSHGYNEQFF
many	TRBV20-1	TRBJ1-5	CSAGDFSYSNQPQHF
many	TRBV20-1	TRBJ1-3	CSAEPGSGNTIYF
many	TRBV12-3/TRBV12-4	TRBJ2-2	CASRTSGTTPGELFF
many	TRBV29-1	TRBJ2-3	CSTRQGGSDTQYF
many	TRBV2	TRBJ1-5	CASRREGDQPQHF
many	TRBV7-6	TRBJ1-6	CASSLAGTGDSPLHF
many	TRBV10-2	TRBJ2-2	CASRNRGSTGELFF
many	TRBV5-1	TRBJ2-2	CASSSGQGNTGELFF
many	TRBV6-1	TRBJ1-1	CASSERIEAFF
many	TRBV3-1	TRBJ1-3	CASSQFADGNTIYF
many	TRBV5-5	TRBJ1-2	CASSNPGAVIYGYTF
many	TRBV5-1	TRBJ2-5	CASSDTGGAETQYF
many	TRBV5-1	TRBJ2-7	CASSPVGQGSYEQYF
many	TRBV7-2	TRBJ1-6	CASSQPGINSPLHF
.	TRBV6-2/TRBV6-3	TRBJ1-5	CASSYSGRGRDQPQHF
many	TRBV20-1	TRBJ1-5	CSTGRGRFQPQHF
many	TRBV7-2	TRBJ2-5	CASSFGQGKQETQYF
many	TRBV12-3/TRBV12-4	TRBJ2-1	CATQFAGGENEQFF
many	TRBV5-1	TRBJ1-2	CASSLGTVNYGYTF
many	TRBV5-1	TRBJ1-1	CASSLVRENTEAFF
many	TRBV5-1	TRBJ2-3	CASSLGLVSSTDTQYF
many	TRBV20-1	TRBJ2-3	CSARVQGYTDTQYF
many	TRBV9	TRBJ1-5	CASSRQENQPQHF
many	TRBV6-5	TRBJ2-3	CASSYSSGNTQEYF
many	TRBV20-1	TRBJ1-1	CSARAPAGTEAFF
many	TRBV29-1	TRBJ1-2	CSVGDRPYGYTF
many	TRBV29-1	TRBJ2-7	CSVAGSLITEQYF